These T cell receptor beta chains were read from a single sample in a study of T cell responses to AZD1222 COVID-19 vaccine. Using immunoSEQ multiplex PCR, the repertoire was profiled, and TCRdb retains in-frame clones only, with some absent. The sample holds around 150,000 clones, about 90% seen once. The sample was peripheral blood, taken on day 0 of MenACWY control vaccination. These receptors came from an adult in good health. The CDR3 runs from the conserved cysteine through the conserved F or W. D genes are given only for firm matches. Part of the rows lack a size; the others show once, few, many or a class for expanded clones.

>TRBV5-1|-|TRBJ2-7|TRBD2
CASSLDPSGSSYEQYF
TGCGCCAGCAGCTTGGATCCTAGCGGGAGCTCCTACGAGCAGTACTTC
>TRBV6-5|-|TRBJ2-3|-
CASGSGVSTDTQYF
TGTGCCAGCGGTTCGGGTGTGAGCACAGATACGCAGTATTTT
>TRBV6-4|-|TRBJ1-6|-
CASSVEVDSPLHF
TGTGCCAGCAGTGTTGAGGTTGATTCACCCCTCCACTTT
>TRBV2|-|TRBJ1-2|-
CASSLTTDRGYTF
TGTGCCAGCAGCCTCACGACAGATAGGGGCTACACCTTC
>TRBV5-4|few|TRBJ1-2|TRBD1
CASSLGRQGKNYGYTF
TGTGCCAGCAGCTTGGGAAGACAGGGGAAAAACTATGGCTACACCTTC
>TRBV15|-|TRBJ2-7|TRBD2
CATSSGLAARSYEQYF
TGTGCCACCAGCAGTGGACTAGCGGCTAGATCCTACGAGCAGTACTTC
>TRBV9|-|TRBJ2-1|-
CASSPGPMINEQFF
TGTGCCAGCAGTCCCGGGCCGATGATCAATGAGCAGTTCTTC
>TRBV18|-|TRBJ1-1|-
CASSLRGGNTEAFF
TGTGCCAGCTCACTGCGGGGAGGCAACACTGAAGCTTTCTTT
>TRBV28|-|TRBJ1-1|-
CASSLTSGMNTEAFF
TGTGCCAGCAGTTTAACGTCCGGAATGAACACTGAAGCTTTCTTT
>TRBV21-1|-|TRBJ1-1|-
CASSIHGTEAFF
TGTGCCAGCAGCATTCATGGCACTGAAGCTTTCTTT
>TRBV24-1|-|TRBJ2-1|TRBD2
CATSGGGLAGVYNEQFF
TGTGCCACCAGTGGAGGGGGGCTAGCGGGAGTCTACAATGAGCAGTTCTTC
>TRBV27|-|TRBJ2-1|-
CASSSPPLALSYNEQFF
TGTGCCAGCAGTTCCCCTCCCCTAGCGTTATCCTACAATGAGCAGTTCTTC
>TRBV7-6|-|TRBJ2-1|TRBD2
CASSLVGGRSYNEQFF
TGTGCCAGCAGCTTAGTGGGCGGGAGATCCTACAATGAGCAGTTCTTC
>TRBV6-1|-|TRBJ1-6|-
CASSEAPGSPLHF
TGTGCCAGCAGTGAAGCCCCTGGGTCACCCCTCCACTTT
>TRBV9|-|TRBJ2-1|TRBD1
CASRGQGSEQFF
TGTGCCAGCAGGGGACAGGGATCTGAGCAGTTCTTC
>TRBV6-5|-|TRBJ1-1|-
CASSLNSDRSGEAFF
TGTGCCAGCAGCCTAAACTCCGACAGGTCGGGTGAAGCTTTCTTT
>TRBV27|-|TRBJ2-1|-
CASSPFGPGEYNEQFF
TGTGCCAGCAGCCCATTCGGGCCGGGAGAGTACAATGAGCAGTTCTTC
>TRBV25-1|-|TRBJ2-7|TRBD2
CASSLDPGLAGGSYEQYF
TGTGCCAGCAGCCTCGACCCGGGACTAGCGGGAGGCTCCTACGAGCAGTACTTC
>TRBV5-1|once|TRBJ1-2|-
CASSSKIDYGYTF
TGCGCCAGCAGCTCAAAGATAGACTATGGCTACACCTTC
>TRBV5-5|-|TRBJ1-1|-
CASSPSGGRGTEAFF
TGTGCCAGCAGCCCAAGTGGGGGGCGAGGCACTGAAGCTTTCTTT
>TRBV9|-|TRBJ2-1|TRBD2
CASSVGLAGLTAYNEQFF
TGTGCCAGCAGCGTAGGTCTAGCGGGCCTGACGGCGTACAATGAGCAGTTCTTC
>TRBV6-2/TRBV6-3|-|TRBJ1-5|-
CASSHQGTNQPQHF
TGTGCCAGCAGTCACCAGGGGACCAATCAGCCCCAGCATTTT
>TRBV6-6|-|TRBJ2-6|-
CASKGAGANVLTF
TGTGCCAGTAAGGGCGCTGGGGCCAACGTCCTGACTTTC